The clone carrying this TCR beta chain came up many times. Unique molecular identifiers were built into the TCRbeta library. TCRdb fed the PCR reads into MiXCR, producing one record per CDR3 protein. The table lists some 640,000 distinct CDR3 sequences, roughly 15% of them singletons, with 0.85% to 1.3% in the top ten. This specimen belongs to a study of T-cell reconstitution after alpha-beta-depleted transplantation in children. The CDR3 has 16 residues. The V and J ends lost 4 bases and 6 bases respectively, with 20 bases between them. CDR1 and CDR2 (germline): MNHEY, SVGAGI. The clonotype was recovered from a human donor who donated a stem cell graft to a child with acute myeloid leukemia. The V and J genes are TRBV6-5 and TRBJ2-3; possible D gene TRBD2, 6 bases. The sequences come from PBMCs from the stem cell graft donor, collected from the stem cell graft. The CDR3, as DNA: TGTGCCAGCAGTTCCCTCTCCGCGGCTGGAGGGGATACGCAGTATTTT. This gives the protein CASSSLSAAGGDTQYF.